This entry lists 6 T cell receptor beta chains sequenced from one sample in a study of T cell repertoires in cytomegalovirus infection. These receptors are not linked to any known antigen. TCRdb used MiXCR to reprocess the reads, holding one entry per CDR3 protein. This table holds 110,000 to 150,000 distinct CDR3 sequences, 32% found once. Sequencing was performed on CD8+ T cells from cultured PBMCs, taken from culture after CMV antigen stimulation. Every receptor here comes from a human donor in good health (CMV status not recorded). Some clones in this sample may be carry-over from other donors' samples.

This CDR3 reads CASSPLGSNEQFF. CDR3 DNA sequence: TGTGCCAGCAGTCCATTAGGGTCCAATGAGCAGTTCTTC. The chain links TRBV27 to TRBJ2-1, with no clear D. Trimming left V 5 bases short and J 6 bases short, with 11 bases between. Germline CDR1 MNHEY, CDR2 SMNVEV (reference sequence). The CDR3 contains 13 residues.

This clonotype has only a few counts. J is TRBJ1-4 and V is TRBV7-2, with D perhaps matching TRBD1 (6 bases). The V gene's germline CDR1 is SGHTA and CDR2 FQGNSA. The ends were cut back, 1 base at V and 0 bases at J, with 15 bases in the middle. This CDR3 comprises 18 residues. In DNA, the CDR3 is TGTGCCAGCAGCTTAGACCAGGACAGTCCTGCAACTAATGAAAAACTGTTTTTT. Its translation is CASSLDQDSPATNEKLFF.

The J gene is TRBJ1-3, the V gene TRBV9; D is possibly TRBD1 (6 bases). The germline V gene has CDR1 SGDLS and CDR2 YYNGEE. This CDR3 region has 16 residues. Trimming removed 0 bases from V and 4 bases from J, with 14 bases in between. The CDR3 nucleotides are TGTGCCAGCAGCGTAGAGGCCAGGGGATCCGGAAACACCATATATTTT. This gives the protein CASSVEARGSGNTIYF. Drawing the rest from reference TRBV9 and TRBJ1-3, the complete variable domain is DSGVTQTPKHLITATGQRVTLRCSPRSGDLSVYWYQQSLDQGLQFLIQYYNGEERAKGNILERFSAQQFPDLHSELNLSSLELGDSALYFCASSVEARGSGNTIYFGEGSWLTVV.

This clonotype was seen a few times. V usage is TRBV4-2 and J usage is TRBJ2-1; tentative D call: TRBD1 (5 bases). Trimming cost V 4 bases and J 0 bases, with 13 bases left between them. The CDR3 spans 16 residues. From germline, CDR1 is LGHNA and CDR2 YNFKEQ. For the CDR3, the DNA is TGTGCCAGCAGCCTAGGACATTTGGCCTCCTACAATGAGCAGTTCTTC. Translating it yields CASSLGHLASYNEQFF.

On this clonotype itself: Germline is not matched at one junction end, which may reflect a read error. V gene TRBV5-4 combines with J gene TRBJ2-3; maybe TRBD1 (6 bases). CDR3 size: 15 residues. From germline, CDR1 is SGHNT and CDR2 YYREEE (reference sequence). CDR3 DNA: TGTGTCAGCAGCATACAGGGTGGGGCCACAGATACGCAGTATTTT. It encodes CVSSIQGGATDTQYF.

The chain couples TRBV7-3 to TRBJ2-3; 10 bases are a match to TRBD2. This CDR3 contains 16 residues. Germline V gene sequence: CDR1 SGHTA, CDR2 FQGTGA. The trim removed 5 bases at V and 2 bases at J, leaving 7 bases unmatched. The CDR3 region is CASSPPSGGFTDTQYF. The CDR3 region has the DNA TGTGCCAGCAGCCCACCTAGCGGGGGTTTCACAGATACGCAGTATTTT.